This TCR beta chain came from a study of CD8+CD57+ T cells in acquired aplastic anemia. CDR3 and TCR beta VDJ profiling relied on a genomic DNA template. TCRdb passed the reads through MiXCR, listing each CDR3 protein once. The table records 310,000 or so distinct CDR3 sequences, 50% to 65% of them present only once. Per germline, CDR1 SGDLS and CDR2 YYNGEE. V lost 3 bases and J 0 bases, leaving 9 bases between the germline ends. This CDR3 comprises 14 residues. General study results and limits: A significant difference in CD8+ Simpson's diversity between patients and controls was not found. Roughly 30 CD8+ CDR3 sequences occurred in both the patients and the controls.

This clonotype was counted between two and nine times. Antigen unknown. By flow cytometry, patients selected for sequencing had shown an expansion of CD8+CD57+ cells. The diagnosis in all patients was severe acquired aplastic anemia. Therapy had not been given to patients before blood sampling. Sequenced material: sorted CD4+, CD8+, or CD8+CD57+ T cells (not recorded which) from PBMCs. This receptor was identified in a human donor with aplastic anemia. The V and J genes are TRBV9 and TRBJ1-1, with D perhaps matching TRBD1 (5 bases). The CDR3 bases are TGTGCCAGCAGCGCGGGACGGGTGAACACTGAAGCTTTCTTT. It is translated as CASSAGRVNTEAFF.